This T cell receptor beta chain was observed in a study of blood T cell repertoires in COVID-19. In the study overall: The United States, Italy and Spain supplied acute and convalescent COVID-19 samples. Sources were T cells, B-cell-depleted T cells, or PBMCs; the material itself was cDNA or gDNA.

Per the original methods: Quantification of nucleated cells was approximated via reference gene primer amplification. The method was immunoSEQ multiplex PCR; TCRdb's version includes in-frame clones alone and lacks a portion of them. For V, J and clone size, that table is used; D and trimming come from the DNA. The sample shows just over 300,000 clones, about nine tenths of them seen only once. This clone occurred once. The receptor's source is a man between 18 and 35 years old with active or convalescent COVID-19. The source material was peripheral blood.

In nucleotides, the CDR3 is TGTGCCAGCCTGGAGGGGCATATGAACACTGAAGCTTTCTTT. Its protein product is CASLEGHMNTEAFF. This chain links TRBV11-3 with TRBJ1-1; D perhaps matches TRBD1 (5 bases). V lost 8 bases to trimming and J lost 0 bases, with 13 bases between them. Germline V gene lookup returns CDR1 SGHNT and CDR2 YENEEA. CDR3 length: 14 residues.